This TCR beta chain was identified in a study of blood T cells in healthy people across ages. Study context: Capture via template switching afforded approximately one barcoded beta molecule per two T cells. Regarding the study as a whole: Researchers deemed the diversity estimates from one million T cells underestimates.

With respect to this clonotype: Its antigen remains unidentified.

Per sample, extraction of total RNA gave at least 5.5 micrograms in every case. A J-beta primer mix and a sample-barcoded 5' primer were used in a second PCR of roughly 6 to 11 cycles. One entry per CDR3 protein results from TCRdb running MiXCR on the 5' RACE reads. The data contain roughly 1.9 million distinct CDR3 sequences, 39% of them singletons. The CDR3 has 15 amino acids. Germline assignment: CDR1 SGHTA and CDR2 FQGNSA. Trimming stripped 5 bases from V and 1 base from J, with 12 bases between. The rearrangement joins TRBV7-2 to TRBJ1-5; no firm D call. Specimen: blood. The TCR originated in a human donor in good health. CDR3 sequence: CASSRVPGSNQPQHF. The CDR3 DNA sequence: TGTGCCAGCAGCAGGGTCCCCGGAAGCAATCAGCCCCAGCATTTT.